This TCR beta chain was recovered during a study of shared clonotypes between healthy human individuals. CD8 cells regarded as naive lacked CD45RO, were positively chosen for CCR7, and omitted terminally differentiated effector memory CD45RA+ cells. Study donors comprised healthy, HIV-negative adults devoid of recent acute infection or vaccination. Trimming removed 2 bases at V and 7 bases at J, with 18 bases between. The CDR3 is 15 residues long. The V gene's germline CDR1 is MNHNY and CDR2 SVGAGI (reference sequence). Profiling relied on immunoSEQ multiplex PCR, and the TCRdb table lists in-frame clones only, not all of them. The sample carries about 2 million clones, 85% to 95% recorded once.

The sample comprised naive CD8+ T cells sorted from blood. V is TRBV6-6 and J is TRBJ2-7; D possibly corresponds to TRBD1 (6 bases). The source is a man between 18 and 35 years old in good health. CDR3 nucleotide sequence: TGTGCCAGCAGTTACCGAACGGACAGTCGGGAAGAGCAGTACTTC. Its protein is CASSYRTDSREEQYF.